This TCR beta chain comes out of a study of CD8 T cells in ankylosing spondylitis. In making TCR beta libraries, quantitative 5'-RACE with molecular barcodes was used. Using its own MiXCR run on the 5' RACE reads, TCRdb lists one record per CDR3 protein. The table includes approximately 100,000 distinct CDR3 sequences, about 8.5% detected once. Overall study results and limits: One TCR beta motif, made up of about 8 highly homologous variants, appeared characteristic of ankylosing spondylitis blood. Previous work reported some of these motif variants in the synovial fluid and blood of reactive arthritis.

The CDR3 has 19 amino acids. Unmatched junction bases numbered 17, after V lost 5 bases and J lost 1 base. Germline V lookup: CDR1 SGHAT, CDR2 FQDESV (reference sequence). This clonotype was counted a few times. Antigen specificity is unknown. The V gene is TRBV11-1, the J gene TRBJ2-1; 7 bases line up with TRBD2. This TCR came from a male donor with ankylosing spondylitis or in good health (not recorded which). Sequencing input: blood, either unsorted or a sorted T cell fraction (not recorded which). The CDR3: CASSKNGRSAGDSYNEQFF. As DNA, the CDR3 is TGTGCCAGCAGCAAAAACGGCAGGTCGGCGGGAGATTCCTACAATGAGCAGTTCTTC. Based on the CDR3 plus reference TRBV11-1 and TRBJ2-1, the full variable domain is EAEVAQSPRYKITEKSQAVAFWCDPISGHATLYWYRQILGQGPELLVQFQDESVVDDSQLPKDRFSAERLKGVDSTLKIQPAELGDSAMYLCASSKNGRSAGDSYNEQFFGPGTRLTVL.